This TCR beta chain was captured in a study of vaccination and CD4 T cells after COVID-19. Study in general: Each convalescent patient was PCR positive for SARS-CoV-2 on nasal swab; under ten cases were mild and one severe. Convalescent donors: six male, four female; seven Caucasian, two Asian, one multiracial, two Hispanic.

As to time point: late sampling 161 to 241 days after vaccination in three convalescent patients. TCRdb used MiXCR to reprocess the PCR reads, holding one entry per CDR3 protein. The sample lists roughly 30,000 distinct CDR3 sequences, over 40% occurring once. In this sample, this clonotype turned up a few times. One end of the junction is discordant with germline, which a read error may explain. Looked up from germline, CDR1 is SGHTA and CDR2 is FQGNSA. The CDR3 loop spans 14 amino acids. This clonotype was sampled from a human donor who had recovered from COVID-19. This sequence joins TRBV7-2 and TRBJ1-6; D gene unclear. This material consisted of CD4+ T cells from blood, taken about 7 months after SARS-CoV-2 vaccination. This CDR3 reads CASTPPASNSPPHF. CDR3 coding DNA: TGTGCCAGCACCCCCCCCGCCTCTAATTCACCCCCCCACTTT. Full variable domain (remainder filled in from reference TRBV7-2 and TRBJ1-6): GAGVSQSPSNKVTEKGKDVELRCDPISGHTALYWYRQSLGQGLEFLIYFQGNSAPDKSGLPSDRFSAERTGGSVSTLTIQRTQQEDSAVYLCASTPPASNSPPHFGNGTRLTVT.